This passage covers 26 T cell receptor beta chains from one sample sequenced in a study of cytomegalovirus exposure and HLA in healthy donors. PCR primers comprised 60 Vbeta and 13 Jbeta primers. TCRdb keeps only in-frame clones here, not all; method: immunoSEQ multiplex PCR. Of some 150,000 clones listed, 75% to 80% are singletons. What was sequenced was PBMCs. Receptor source: a woman aged 25 to 39 in good health and CMV-seronegative.

The chain uses TRBV13 and TRBJ1-2; 8 nucleotides agree with TRBD1. Germline trimming cut 4 bases from V and 3 bases from J; bases unmatched to any gene: 4. From germline, CDR1 is PRHDT and CDR2 FYEKMQ (reference sequence). The CDR3 runs to 14 residues. Here the CDR3 DNA reads TGTGCCAGCAGCTCAACGGACAGGGACTATGGCTACACCTTC. Translating gives CASSSTDRDYGYTF.

The V gene is TRBV27, the J gene TRBJ1-1; D not certain. The CDR3 loop spans 13 amino acids. The V end was cut by 5 bases, the J end by 2 bases, with 9 bases between. The germline CDR1 and CDR2 sequences are MNHEY and SMNVEV (reference sequence). This CDR3 reads CASSPTFNTEAFF. CDR3 coding DNA: TGTGCCAGCAGTCCAACTTTCAACACTGAAGCTTTCTTT.

This clone was detected only once. The chain is built from TRBV5-1 and TRBJ2-7; possibly TRBD2 for D (6 bases). The CDR3 is made up of 14 amino acids. V was clipped by 2 bases and J by 3 bases, with 12 bases between them. Germline V lookup: CDR1 SGHRS, CDR2 YFSETQ. The CDR3 reads CASSLFQGGYEQYF. The CDR3 DNA follows: TGCGCCAGCAGCTTATTCCAGGGAGGCTACGAGCAGTACTTC.

This clone was seen more than once but under ten times. The chain combines TRBV7-9 with TRBJ1-2; 8 bases match TRBD1. CDR3 length: 16 amino acids. Trimming cost V 0 bases and J 8 bases; bases outside gene matches: 11. Germline CDR1 reads SEHNR; CDR2 reads FQNEAQ (reference sequence). CDR3 coding DNA: TGTGCCAGCAGCTTAGCTTGGGGACAGGAAGGTAGCGGCTACACCTTC. The encoded protein is CASSLAWGQEGSGYTF. The full variable domain, rest sourced from reference TRBV7-9 and TRBJ1-2, is DTGVSQNPRHKITKRGQNVTFRCDPISEHNRLYWYRQTLGQGPEFLTYFQNEAQLEKSRLLSDRFSAERPKGSFSTLEIQRTEQGDSAMYLCASSLAWGQEGSGYTFGSGTRLTVV.

CDR3 sequence: CASSLTSGGADEQFF. In nucleotides, the CDR3 is TGTGCCAGCAGCTTGACTAGCGGGGGGGCGGATGAGCAGTTCTTC. The chain is built from TRBV7-9 and TRBJ2-1, with 14 bases identical to TRBD2. The CDR3 extends over 15 amino acids. Germline CDR1 is SEHNR and CDR2 is FQNEAQ (reference sequence). Trimming removed 3 bases from V and 8 bases from J; junction bases left unmatched: 3.

In its sample, this clone was seen many times. The chain has TRBV5-6 and TRBJ1-2; D gene unclear. The germline CDR1 and CDR2 sequences are SGHDT and YYEEEE. Trimming removed 1 base from V and 0 bases from J, with 16 bases in between. This CDR3 spans 17 amino acids. Here the CDR3 DNA reads TGTGCCAGCAGCTTGTTTCTTGGGCGCCTGACTAACTATGGCTACACCTTC. Protein sequence: CASSLFLGRLTNYGYTF.

V gene TRBV11-2 combines with J gene TRBJ1-1; D gene ambiguous. Trimming took 3 bases from V and 0 from J, leaving 5 bases between them. Germline V CDR1 and CDR2: SGHAT, FQNNGV. This CDR3 spans 13 amino acids. DNA of the CDR3: TGTGCCAGCAGCTTGAGAATGAACACTGAAGCTTTCTTT. Translated, it gives CASSLRMNTEAFF. Together with reference TRBV11-2 and TRBJ1-1, the CDR3 gives the full variable domain: EAGVAQSPRYKIIEKRQSVAFWCNPISGHATLYWYQQILGQGPKLLIQFQNNGVVDDSQLPKDRFSAERLKGVDSTLKIQPAKLEDSAVYLCASSLRMNTEAFFGQGTRLTVV.

The rearrangement joins TRBV5-1 to TRBJ2-7; D uncertain. Germline assignment: CDR1 SGHRS and CDR2 YFSETQ. V was pared by 0 bases and J by 3 bases, with 10 bases between. The CDR3 length is 14 residues. The CDR3 region is CASSLAGSLYEQYF. DNA for the CDR3: TGCGCCAGCAGCTTGGCCGGGTCCCTCTACGAGCAGTACTTC.

This chain connects TRBV30 to TRBJ1-4, with D maybe TRBD1 (6 bases). The germline V and J ends were trimmed by 2 bases and 13 bases, with 11 bases remaining between them. The germline V gene has CDR1 GTSNPN and CDR2 SVGIG (reference sequence). The CDR3 has 11 residues. In nucleotides, the CDR3 is TGTGCCTGGAGTTACAGGGAGCTACTGTTTTTT. Encoded protein: CAWSYRELLFF.

The J gene is TRBJ2-5, the V gene TRBV9; D gene uncertain. The V end was cut by 0 bases, the J end by 2 bases, with 5 bases between. This CDR3 is built from 13 residues. Germline loops: CDR1 SGDLS, CDR2 YYNGEE. CDR3 region: CASSVASQETQYF. The CDR3 region has the DNA TGTGCCAGCAGCGTAGCTAGTCAAGAGACCCAGTACTTC. Filled out from reference TRBV9 and TRBJ2-5, the complete variable domain reads DSGVTQTPKHLITATGQRVTLRCSPRSGDLSVYWYQQSLDQGLQFLIQYYNGEERAKGNILERFSAQQFPDLHSELNLSSLELGDSALYFCASSVASQETQYFGPGTRLLVL.

The chain uses TRBV29-1 and TRBJ1-5; D not resolved. V was pared by 8 bases and J by 8 bases, with 16 bases between. Germline CDR1 is SQVTM and CDR2 is ANQGSEA. There are 12 residues in the CDR3. This CDR3 is CSLPRSRKPQHF. The CDR3 coding sequence is TGCAGCCTCCCGAGGTCTCGGAAGCCCCAGCATTTT. The full variable domain, its missing parts supplied by reference TRBV29-1 and TRBJ1-5, is SAVISQKPSRDICQRGTSLTIQCQVDSQVTMMFWYRQQPGQSLTLIATANQGSEATYESGFVIDKFPISRPNLTFSTLTVSNMSPEDSSIYLCSLPRSRKPQHFGDGTRLSIL.

V usage is TRBV29-1 and J usage is TRBJ1-5; possibly TRBD1 for D (5 bases). Trimming took 3 bases from V and 4 from J, leaving 10 bases between them. From germline, CDR1 is SQVTM and CDR2 ANQGSEA. This CDR3 has 13 amino acids. The CDR3 region has the DNA TGCAGCGTTGAGGGAGGGGCGAATCAGCCCCAGCATTTT. Protein: CSVEGGANQPQHF.

The chain's CDR3 is CASSVLSSTDTQYF. The CDR3 nucleotides read TGTGCCAGCAGCGTCCTATCTAGCACAGATACGCAGTATTTT. The V gene is TRBV9, the J gene TRBJ2-3; D unclear. CDR3 size: 14 residues. The V and J ends lost 2 bases and 0 bases respectively, with 7 bases between them. CDR1 SGDLS and CDR2 YYNGEE come from the germline V gene.

This clone was seen a handful of times. The V call is TRBV29-1, the J call TRBJ1-1; a possible D gene is TRBD1 (6 bases). V was clipped by 7 bases and J by 5 bases, with 17 bases between them. CDR3 length: 13 residues. The germline gives CDR1 SQVTM, CDR2 ANQGSEA. CDR3 sequence (DNA): TGCAGCGGCAAACCCAGGGGAGAGACTGAAGCTTTCTTT. Encoded protein: CSGKPRGETEAFF.

The chain couples TRBV5-1 to TRBJ2-2; 8 bases line up with TRBD2. The V gene's germline CDR1 is SGHRS and CDR2 YFSETQ. J gave up 5 bases and V 2 bases, and 8 bases lay outside the gene matches. This CDR3 is 16 amino acids long. The CDR3 is CASSFTAGAKTGELFF. The CDR3 DNA reads as TGCGCCAGCAGCTTTACAGCGGGGGCAAAGACCGGGGAGCTGTTTTTT.

This chain joins TRBV9 and TRBJ2-7; 9 bases fit TRBD1. Germline lookup yields CDR1 SGDLS and CDR2 YYNGEE. J gave up 1 base and V 3 bases, and 2 bases lay outside the gene matches. The CDR3 contains 14 residues. CDR3 DNA sequence: TGTGCCAGCAGCGAGGGACAGGGATCCTACGAGCAGTACTTC. It is translated as CASSEGQGSYEQYF.

V and J are TRBV6-5 and TRBJ2-1; possibly TRBD1 for D (6 bases). From germline, CDR1 is MNHEY and CDR2 SVGAGI. The CDR3 is 15 amino acids. Trimming shortened V by 7 bases and J by 0 bases, and 13 bases separated the two germline ends. CDR3: CASMVGHSSYNEQFF. Here the CDR3 DNA reads TGTGCCAGCATGGTGGGACACAGCTCCTACAATGAGCAGTTCTTC.

The chain has TRBV7-9 and TRBJ2-3, with 9 bases identical to TRBD2. The V gene end was trimmed by 4 bases and the J gene end by 2 bases; junction bases not matched to a gene: 10. Germline V gene sequence: CDR1 SEHNR, CDR2 FQNEAQ (reference sequence). The length of the CDR3 is 17 residues. This chain's CDR3 is CASSSSSGGLYTDTQYF. In DNA form, the CDR3 reads TGTGCCAGCAGCTCCAGTAGCGGGGGACTTTACACAGATACGCAGTATTTT.

J is TRBJ2-5 and V is TRBV7-7; 7 bases are a match to TRBD2. Unmatched junction bases numbered 6, after V lost 1 base and J lost 1 base. The germline CDR1 and CDR2 sequences are SSHAT and FNYEAQ (reference sequence). The CDR3 consists of 16 residues. The CDR3 sequence: CASSLDVGGIQETQYF. For the CDR3, the DNA is TGTGCCAGCAGCTTAGATGTGGGGGGGATCCAAGAGACCCAGTACTTC.

V and J are TRBV7-8 and TRBJ2-5, with a weak D call TRBD2 (6 bases). V shed 5 bases and J shed 4 bases, with 20 bases lying between them. Germline V gene sequence: CDR1 SGHVS, CDR2 FQNEAQ. The CDR3 contains 16 residues. The DNA of the CDR3 is TGTGCCAGCAGCCCCGGCCCCGGGGAGGTGAGAGAGACCCAGTACTTC. The encoded protein is CASSPGPGEVRETQYF.

Only one count was recorded for this clone. The J gene is TRBJ2-5, the V gene TRBV6-1, with a tentative D call TRBD1 (5 bases). Between the trimmed V and J ends, which lost 5 bases and 2 bases, there was a span of 12 bases. The V gene's germline CDR1 is MNHNS and CDR2 SASEGT. CDR3 length: 14 residues. CDR3 in DNA: TGTGCCAGCAGTTCGACAGATCTTCAAGAGACCCAGTACTTC. It translates to CASSSTDLQETQYF.

The chain uses TRBV15 and TRBJ1-5, with a tentative D call TRBD1 (5 bases). This CDR3 region has 15 residues. Trimming removed 4 bases at V and 5 bases at J, with 15 bases between. Germline assignment: CDR1 LNHNV and CDR2 YYDKDF (reference sequence). CDR3 DNA: TGTGCCACCAGCACCGAATGGGGGGGAGATCAGCCCCAGCATTTT. This translates into CATSTEWGGDQPQHF.

This clone was seen a single time. The J gene is TRBJ2-6, the V gene TRBV12-5, with TRBD1 as a possible D gene (6 bases). The CDR3 is 17 amino acids. Germline CDR1 LGHNT, CDR2 FRNRAP. V gave up 3 bases and J gave up 2 bases, with 14 bases separating them. The CDR3, as DNA: TGTGCTAGTGGTTTACTACAGGGAACCACTGGGGCCAACGTCCTGACTTTC. It codes for CASGLLQGTTGANVLTF. Using reference TRBV12-5 and TRBJ2-6 for the parts outside the CDR3, the full variable domain is DARVTQTPRHKVTEMGQEVTMRCQPILGHNTVFWYRQTMMQGLELLAYFRNRAPLDDSGMPKDRFSAEMPDATLATLKIQPSEPRDSAVYFCASGLLQGTTGANVLTFGAGSRLTVL.

This clone was picked up a small number of times. The chain is built from TRBV5-4 and TRBJ1-1; 7 positions match TRBD1. This CDR3 has 14 amino acids. The germline V gene encodes CDR1 SGHNT and CDR2 YYREEE (reference sequence). The junction had 7 bases not matched to a gene; V was cut back by 3 bases and J by 5 bases. The chain's CDR3 is CASSWQGVKTEAFF. CDR3 nucleotides: TGTGCCAGCAGCTGGCAGGGGGTAAAGACTGAAGCTTTCTTT.

The rearrangement links TRBV25-1 to TRBJ1-2; D may be TRBD1 (5 bases). The CDR3 contains 15 residues. CDR1 is MGHDK, CDR2 SYGVNS, per germline. V lost 1 base and J lost 4, with 13 bases in between. Here the CDR3 DNA reads TGTGCCAGCAGTGAATGGGCAGGGACTGGCTATGGCTACACCTTC. It translates to CASSEWAGTGYGYTF.

The chain combines TRBV6-1 with TRBJ2-5; 9 nucleotides agree with TRBD2. After removal of 7 bases from V and 9 bases from J, the junction contained 9 bases not matched to a gene. Germline V lookup: CDR1 MNHNS, CDR2 SASEGT. The CDR3 runs to 13 residues. Here the CDR3 reads CASIRRGGNAQYF. The DNA of the CDR3 is TGTGCCAGCATAAGGCGGGGGGGCAATGCCCAGTACTTC.